Listed below are T cell receptor beta chains from one sample, sequenced in a study of blood T cell repertoires in COVID-19. Data came from immunoSEQ multiplex PCR; TCRdb stores just in-frame clones and leaves some out. The sample gives over 25,000 clones, 91% of which show up once; more than 8% is in the top ten. What was sequenced was peripheral blood. The receptors were sampled from a human donor with active COVID-19. The donor label of this sample is uncertain. Both conserved end residues are part of each CDR3. A D gene is named only where the DNA matches it firmly. The size field is filled for only some rows; it gives once, few, many or a size class.

D: TRBD1
J: TRBJ1-1
V: TRBV6-5
size: .
DNA: TGTGCCAGCACCCTAGACAGGGTGAACACTGAAGCTTTCTTT
CDR3: CASTLDRVNTEAFF

D: TRBD2
J: TRBJ2-1
V: TRBV7-6
size: .
DNA: TGTGCCAGCAGTCTTCGGGCTAGCGGGGGAAATGAGCAGTTCTTC
CDR3: CASSLRASGGNEQFF

D: TRBD1
J: TRBJ2-3
V: TRBV7-2
size: .
DNA: TGTGCCAGCAGCTTCCGGGACAGCTTCACAGATACGCAGTATTTT
CDR3: CASSFRDSFTDTQYF

D: .
J: TRBJ2-2
V: TRBV27
size: .
DNA: TGTGCCAGCTTCCAAACCGGGGAGCTGTTTTTT
CDR3: CASFQTGELFF

D: TRBD2
J: TRBJ2-3
V: TRBV27
size: .
DNA: TGTGCCAGCAGTTTCCAAGCGGGAGGGCCGGTAGATACGCAGTATTTT
CDR3: CASSFQAGGPVDTQYF

D: TRBD2
J: TRBJ2-7
V: TRBV19
size: .
DNA: TGTGCCAGTAGTACGGGACTAAACCTCTACGAGCAGTACTTC
CDR3: CASSTGLNLYEQYF

D: .
J: TRBJ2-7
V: TRBV7-2
size: .
DNA: TGTGCCAGCAGCCCCTGGGCAGCCGAGCAGTACTTC
CDR3: CASSPWAAEQYF

D: .
J: TRBJ2-7
V: TRBV21-1
size: .
DNA: TGTGCCAGCAGCAAAGCAGACCTGGCAGGGGGAACCTACGAGCAGTACTTC
CDR3: CASSKADLAGGTYEQYF

D: .
J: TRBJ2-5
V: TRBV15
size: .
DNA: TGTGCCACCAGCACCCGGGACAACCAAGAGACCCAGTACTTC
CDR3: CATSTRDNQETQYF

D: TRBD2
J: TRBJ2-3
V: TRBV15
size: few
DNA: TGTGCCACCAGCAGAGATAGCGGGGGTGGCACAGATACGCAGTATTTT
CDR3: CATSRDSGGGTDTQYF

D: TRBD2
J: TRBJ2-7
V: TRBV28
size: once
DNA: TGTGCCAGCAGGCGGGGGGAGCAGTACTTC
CDR3: CASRRGEQYF

D: TRBD1
J: TRBJ2-3
V: TRBV10-3
size: .
DNA: TGTGCCATCAGCCCGGGACAGGGGGCGAGAGATACGCAGTATTTT
CDR3: CAISPGQGARDTQYF

D: .
J: TRBJ1-2
V: TRBV6-5
size: .
DNA: TGTGCCAGCAGTTACTGGGTCCAGGGGAGCTATGGCTACACCTTC
CDR3: CASSYWVQGSYGYTF

D: .
J: TRBJ2-1
V: TRBV6-6
size: .
DNA: TGTGCCAGCACCTCGGGACTCTCCAATGAGCAGTTCTTC
CDR3: CASTSGLSNEQFF

D: TRBD2
J: TRBJ2-1
V: TRBV6-2/TRBV6-3
size: .
DNA: TGTGCCAGCAGTGGGACTAGCGGGGGGGGTTCCTACAATGAGCAGTTCTTC
CDR3: CASSGTSGGGSYNEQFF

D: TRBD2
J: TRBJ2-7
V: TRBV4-3
size: .
DNA: TGCGCCAGCAGCCTGATGAAGCGGGAGGACTCCTACGAGCAGTACTTC
CDR3: CASSLMKREDSYEQYF

D: .
J: TRBJ1-2
V: TRBV11-2
size: .
DNA: TGTGCCAGCAGCTATCCAATCCGCTCCGGGACAAGAGTATCCGGCTACACCTTC
CDR3: CASSYPIRSGTRVSGYTF

D: .
J: TRBJ2-2
V: TRBV5-1
size: once
DNA: TGCGCCAGCAGCTTGAACTGGGGCGGGAACACCGGGGAGCTGTTTTTT
CDR3: CASSLNWGGNTGELFF

D: TRBD2
J: TRBJ2-1
V: TRBV7-2
size: .
DNA: TGTGCCAGCAGCTTAGAAGCGCGGGGGTACAATGAGCAGTTCTTC
CDR3: CASSLEARGYNEQFF

D: .
J: TRBJ2-7
V: TRBV5-1
size: .
DNA: TGCGCCAGCAGCTTCCGGGACATCCACTACGAGCAGTACTTC
CDR3: CASSFRDIHYEQYF

D: TRBD2
J: TRBJ2-7
V: TRBV6-2/TRBV6-3
size: .
DNA: TGTGCCAGCAGTTATCCACGCTTTGAAGCCGGGAGGGTTGGAGAGCAGTACTTC
CDR3: CASSYPRFEAGRVGEQYF

D: TRBD1
J: TRBJ2-7
V: TRBV28
size: .
DNA: TGTGCCAGCAGTCCCATGACAGGGAGTAGCTCCTACGAGCAGTACTTC
CDR3: CASSPMTGSSSYEQYF

D: .
J: TRBJ2-4
V: TRBV7-9
size: .
DNA: TGTGCCAGCAGCCCCGTAGGGGTTTTAGCCAAAAACATTCAGTACTTC
CDR3: CASSPVGVLAKNIQYF

D: TRBD2
J: TRBJ2-7
V: TRBV3-1/TRBV3-2
size: .
DNA: TGTGCCAGCAGCCCCCCGGGCAGACTAGCGTACTCCTACGAGCAGTACTTC
CDR3: CASSPPGRLAYSYEQYF

D: TRBD1
J: TRBJ2-5
V: TRBV6-5
size: few
DNA: TGTGCCAGCATAAATACAGGGGGGGAGACCCAGTACTTC
CDR3: CASINTGGETQYF

D: TRBD2
J: TRBJ2-1
V: TRBV19
size: .
DNA: TGTGCCAGTCGGACTAGCGGGGGGGAGCAGTTCTTC
CDR3: CASRTSGGEQFF

D: TRBD1
J: TRBJ1-2
V: TRBV24-1
size: .
DNA: TGTGCCACCAGTGACGGGGACAGGGCGTACACCTTC
CDR3: CATSDGDRAYTF

D: .
J: TRBJ2-2
V: TRBV11-2
size: .
DNA: TGTGCCAGCAGCCGCGACCGCCCGGGACTTACTAACACCGGGGAGCTGTTTTTT
CDR3: CASSRDRPGLTNTGELFF

D: TRBD1
J: TRBJ1-5
V: TRBV27
size: .
DNA: TGTGCCAGCAGGGACGGGACAGGGATGGGTTATCAGCCCCAGCATTTT
CDR3: CASRDGTGMGYQPQHF

D: TRBD1
J: TRBJ2-7
V: TRBV6-5
size: .
DNA: TGTGCCAGCAGCCTACAGGACAGGGGGCCCTACGAGCAGTACTTC
CDR3: CASSLQDRGPYEQYF

D: .
J: TRBJ1-2
V: TRBV19
size: .
DNA: TGTGCCAGTAGTATCGTTGGGACACACCTTTTATATGGCTACACCTTC
CDR3: CASSIVGTHLLYGYTF

D: TRBD1
J: TRBJ2-2
V: TRBV3-1/TRBV3-2
size: .
DNA: TGTGCCAGCAGCAGACAGGGGGCGCTGAACGGGGAGCTGTTTTTT
CDR3: CASSRQGALNGELFF

D: .
J: TRBJ1-6
V: TRBV21-1
size: .
DNA: TGTGCCAGCAGCAAAGGGGGACAGGGGGACTCACCCCTCCACTTT
CDR3: CASSKGGQGDSPLHF

D: TRBD2
J: TRBJ2-3
V: TRBV10-3
size: few
DNA: TGTGCCATCAGTGATGGCGGGAGCGCAGATACGCAGTATTTT
CDR3: CAISDGGSADTQYF

D: .
J: TRBJ2-1
V: TRBV5-4
size: .
DNA: TGTGCCAGCAGCTTGGACAGGGACAATGAGCAGTTCTTC
CDR3: CASSLDRDNEQFF

D: TRBD2
J: TRBJ2-7
V: TRBV4-2
size: once
DNA: TGTGCCAGCAGTCCCGGGACTAGCGGGAGACAGGTTTTCTACGAGCAGTACTTC
CDR3: CASSPGTSGRQVFYEQYF

D: .
J: TRBJ1-5
V: TRBV30
size: .
DNA: TGTGCCTGGAGTGTACAGGATAGTTTTCATAGCAATCAGCCCCAGCATTTT
CDR3: CAWSVQDSFHSNQPQHF

D: TRBD2
J: TRBJ2-7
V: TRBV4-1
size: .
DNA: TGCGCCAGCAGCCAAGCTACTAGCGGGAGAAGGTACGAGCAGTACTTC
CDR3: CASSQATSGRRYEQYF

D: .
J: TRBJ2-3
V: TRBV16
size: .
DNA: TGTGCCAGCAGCCAATTTAAGCCACAGGAAATTTGGAACACAGATACGCAGTATTTT
CDR3: CASSQFKPQEIWNTDTQYF

D: .
J: TRBJ1-2
V: TRBV21-1
size: .
DNA: TGTGCCAGCAGCAGGAAATCGACAGGGGGCGGAAACTATGGCTACACCTTC
CDR3: CASSRKSTGGGNYGYTF

D: .
J: TRBJ2-1
V: TRBV7-2
size: .
DNA: TGTGCCAGCAGCGGGGAGCGCGAGGGCAGAGGCAATGAGCAGTTCTTC
CDR3: CASSGEREGRGNEQFF

D: TRBD2
J: TRBJ2-2
V: TRBV9
size: .
DNA: TGTGCCAGCGGGGCTAGCGGGAGACCGGGAACCGGGGAGCTGTTTTTT
CDR3: CASGASGRPGTGELFF

D: TRBD1
J: TRBJ2-3
V: TRBV10-3
size: .
DNA: TGTGCCATCAGCGGGACAGGGGGTGGGACAGATACGCAGTATTTT
CDR3: CAISGTGGGTDTQYF

D: .
J: TRBJ1-4
V: TRBV9
size: .
DNA: TGTGCCAGCAGCGTAGCGGGTCAGGGAAATGAAAAACTGTTTTTT
CDR3: CASSVAGQGNEKLFF

D: TRBD1
J: TRBJ1-2
V: TRBV29-1
size: .
DNA: TGCAGCGAAGGGACAGCTAACTATGGCTACACCTTC
CDR3: CSEGTANYGYTF

D: TRBD1
J: TRBJ2-4
V: TRBV4-3
size: .
DNA: TGCGCCAGCAGCCATACAGGGGTAGCCAAAAACATTCAGTACTTC
CDR3: CASSHTGVAKNIQYF

D: .
J: TRBJ1-2
V: TRBV7-2
size: .
DNA: TGTGCCAGCAGCTTAGACAGGAGCCCCTCAGGCTACACCTTC
CDR3: CASSLDRSPSGYTF

D: TRBD1
J: TRBJ2-3
V: TRBV27
size: .
DNA: TGTGCCAGCAGTACCGGACAGGGCACAGATACGCAGTATTTT
CDR3: CASSTGQGTDTQYF

D: .
J: TRBJ1-2
V: TRBV25-1
size: .
DNA: TGTGCCAGCAGTGAAGCGACAGGACTGGGATATGGCTACACCTTC
CDR3: CASSEATGLGYGYTF

D: .
J: TRBJ1-2
V: TRBV7-8
size: .
DNA: TGTGCCAGCAGCTTAGACAGGGCTGGCTACACCTTC
CDR3: CASSLDRAGYTF

D: TRBD1
J: TRBJ2-7
V: TRBV5-4
size: .
DNA: TGTGCCAGCAGCTCTTACAGACAGGGGAGCTCCTACGAGCAGTACTTC
CDR3: CASSSYRQGSSYEQYF

D: TRBD1
J: TRBJ1-5
V: TRBV19
size: .
DNA: TGTGCCAGTACCATGACCGCAGGGGGAGGTCCCAATCAGCCCCAGCATTTT
CDR3: CASTMTAGGGPNQPQHF

D: TRBD1
J: TRBJ1-2
V: TRBV2
size: .
DNA: TGTGCCAGCAGTAGAGGGGGCGCCTATGGCTACACCTTC
CDR3: CASSRGGAYGYTF

D: TRBD1
J: TRBJ2-3
V: TRBV7-7
size: .
DNA: TGTGCCAGCAGCTTAGGGACAGGGGGGTCAGATACGCAGTATTTT
CDR3: CASSLGTGGSDTQYF

D: .
J: TRBJ2-1
V: TRBV5-1
size: .
DNA: TGCGCCAGCAGCTTAAAACAGCCGAGCTCCTACAATGAGCAGTTCTTC
CDR3: CASSLKQPSSYNEQFF

D: TRBD1
J: TRBJ2-1
V: TRBV13
size: .
DNA: TGTGCCAGCAGCCCGTTGACAGGGGTTTACAATGAGCAGTTCTTC
CDR3: CASSPLTGVYNEQFF

D: .
J: TRBJ2-7
V: TRBV18
size: once
DNA: TGTGCCAGCTCACCACAGGAGTTATCCTACGAGCAGTACTTC
CDR3: CASSPQELSYEQYF

D: TRBD2
J: TRBJ2-4
V: TRBV5-1
size: once
DNA: TGCGCCAGCAGCCCTGGACTAGCGGGAGGCCAGAACATTCAGTACTTC
CDR3: CASSPGLAGGQNIQYF

D: TRBD2
J: TRBJ2-3
V: TRBV9
size: .
DNA: TGTGCCAGCAGCGTAGACCCCAGCGGGGGATTGGATACGCAGTATTTT
CDR3: CASSVDPSGGLDTQYF

D: TRBD2
J: TRBJ2-2
V: TRBV4-3
size: .
DNA: TGCGCCAGCAGCCACCGTCGGGGGGCCGGGGAGCTGTTTTTT
CDR3: CASSHRRGAGELFF